This is a list of T cell receptor beta chains from one sample in a study of cytomegalovirus exposure and HLA in healthy donors. Only in-frame clones appear in the TCRdb table, and some are missing; sequencing was by immunoSEQ multiplex PCR. This sample has some 110,000 clones, with nearly 75% found just once. Input material: PBMCs. These receptors all come from a young man in good health and CMV-seropositive. The CDR3 runs from the conserved cysteine through the conserved F or W.

>TRBJ2-1|15|TRBV2
CASSEEVAGANEQFF
>TRBJ2-3|16|TRBV7-3
CASSLDRGRATDTQYF
>TRBJ2-3|14|TRBV5-5
CASSFTRGELTQYF
>TRBJ1-3|15|TRBV6-5
CASSYAGARGNTIYF
>TRBJ2-2|13|TRBV4-3
CASSRSGTGELFF
>TRBJ2-6|15|TRBV11-3
CASSLGSSGANVLTF
>TRBJ2-1|15|TRBV11-3
CASSLVGTRYNEQFF
>TRBJ1-2|12|TRBV2
CASSEWASGYTF
>TRBJ2-7|13|TRBV30
CAWRLDSSYEQYF
>TRBJ2-2|19|TRBV12-5
CASGLSRQPKNANTGELFF
>TRBJ1-5|12|TRBV30
CAWSPGNQPQHF
>TRBJ2-2|16|TRBV5-1
CASSLRAGGNTGELFF
>TRBJ1-2|13|TRBV27
CASTLRRGSRYTF